This record concerns one TCR beta chain sequence. Its antigen remains unidentified. No base quality information exists; no much larger clone differs at one position. No patient had received any treatment before thyroid surgery. The study retrospectively analysed patient clinical samples collected from the early 2010s to the late 2010s using T-cell receptor beta sequencing. CDR3 length: 16 amino acids, cysteine to phenylalanine. Only the CDR3 DNA stays, 48 bases, in frame from base 1. The germline V and J ends show losses of 5 bases and 9 bases respectively, and no gene match explains 7 bases of the junction. As encoded in the germline V gene, CDR1 is KGHDR while CDR2 is SFDVKD. The library was prepared using PCR. TCRdb shows the sequencer as Illumina HiSeq 4000. The TCR beta-chain CDR3 region of each patient was profiled by high-throughput sequencing. From the authors' description of their analysis: CDR3 differences across clinicopathological groups were used to build a classifier for discriminating distant-metastatic papillary thyroid cancer patients. The Shannon index was used to assess repertoire diversity, and the Morisita-Horn index was used to assess tumor-blood repertoire similarity. TCRdb handled the public reads itself, with Q25 trimming in fastp and clone calling in MiXCR, and kept productive beta chains. These V and J calls derive from TCRdb rather than the authors' analysis. Within this sample are 7,000 to 9,500 clones, with roughly a fifth of them counted one time only. Roughly 17% of the sample lies in the top ten.

This specimen belongs to a study of metastatic and nonmetastatic thyroid tumors (dated by TCRdb to the early 2020s). Describing the broader study: For patients with malignant and with benign thyroid disease, the researchers compared repertoires between peripheral blood samples and tumor or nodule tissue samples.

Study-level results and caveats: In both blood and tumor samples, TCR beta diversity was reported to be significantly higher in malignant tumors than in benign nodules.

The V and J genes are TRBV24-1 and TRBJ2-1, and TRBD2 matches 15 of the central bases. Sequencing input: adjacent normal tissue. This clonotype was obtained from a female donor with papillary thyroid cancer or a benign thyroid nodule (not recorded which). Some clones in this sample may be carry-over from other donors' samples. CDR3 sequence: CATSVRPGLAGGEQFF. The DNA reads as follows: TGTGCCACCAGTGTCCGACCGGGACTAGCGGGGGGTGAGCAGTTCTTC.